Below are 14 T cell receptor beta chains sequenced from a single sample in a study of early T cells in non-severe SARS-CoV-2 infection. TCRdb re-derived calls from the 5' RACE reads in MiXCR, one entry per CDR3 protein. The table shows about 29,000 distinct CDR3 sequences, with approximately 5.4% occurring only once. The source material was whole blood. These TCRs come from an adult who was a healthcare worker with PCR-confirmed SARS-CoV-2 infection or an uninfected control (not recorded which).

V usage is TRBV20-1 and J usage is TRBJ2-1; 11 bases match TRBD2. The CDR3 spans 16 residues. Unmatched junction bases numbered 8, after V lost 3 bases and J lost 4 bases. Germline CDR1 is DFQATT and CDR2 is SNEGSKA (reference sequence). The CDR3 loop is CSASRLAGGLYNEQFF. In nucleotides, the CDR3 is TGCAGTGCTAGTCGGCTAGCGGGAGGCTTATACAATGAGCAGTTCTTC.

The sample holds many counts of this clonotype. The V and J genes are TRBV3-1 and TRBJ2-7, with 14 bases fitting TRBD2. Trimming took 4 bases from V and 5 from J; bases not matched to a gene: 1. The CDR3 totals 14 residues. Germline CDR1 LGHDT, CDR2 YNNKEL (reference sequence). The CDR3 protein is CASSPGLAGDEQYF. CDR3 nucleotide sequence: TGTGCCAGCAGCCCGGGACTAGCGGGAGACGAGCAGTACTTC.

This clonotype showed up just a few times. The rearrangement links TRBV7-8 to TRBJ2-1, with 7 bases that match TRBD2. There are 14 residues in the CDR3. V lost 1 base to trimming and J lost 8 bases; unmatched junction nucleotides: 5. Germline loops: CDR1 SGHVS, CDR2 FQNEAQ. The CDR3 region is CASSLGGGSDEQFF. The DNA of the CDR3 is TGTGCCAGCAGCTTAGGGGGCGGGAGCGATGAGCAGTTCTTC.

This clonotype was counted at least ten times. This chain joins TRBV19 and TRBJ1-2; tentative D call: TRBD1 (6 bases). Germline V gene data show CDR1 as LNHDA and CDR2 as SQIVND (reference sequence). The ends were cut back, 10 bases at V and 3 bases at J, with 9 bases in the middle. This CDR3 has 11 residues. CDR3 nucleotide sequence: TGTGCCACACAGGGCGACTATGGCTACACCTTC. Its protein is CATQGDYGYTF.

This clonotype was recorded many times. V usage is TRBV6-2 or TRBV6-3 and J usage is TRBJ2-5, with 9 bases fitting TRBD2. The germline V gene encodes CDR1 MNHEY and CDR2 SVGEGT. The ends lost 3 bases at V and 5 bases at J; junction bases unmatched: 13. The CDR3 covers 17 residues. This chain's CDR3 is CASSYLRTGTSRETQYF. The CDR3 coding sequence is TGTGCCAGCAGTTATCTCCGAACGGGGACTAGCCGCGAGACCCAGTACTTC.

This clonotype has ten or more counts. The chain joins TRBV18 to TRBJ2-4; 7 nucleotides line up with TRBD1. J gave up 15 bases and V 3 bases, and 14 bases lay outside the gene matches. The V gene's germline CDR1 is KGHSH and CDR2 LQKENI. The CDR3 is 14 amino acids. The CDR3 loop is CASSPRDSRAAWYF. The CDR3 coding sequence is TGTGCCAGCTCACCTCGGGACAGCCGGGCCGCGTGGTACTTC.

This clonotype occurred many times. The chain combines TRBV28 with TRBJ2-1, with 11 bases identical to TRBD2. The CDR3 has 15 residues. Germline assignment: CDR1 MDHEN and CDR2 SYDVKM. Trimming cost V 6 bases and J 5 bases; bases outside gene matches: 6. CDR3 nucleotide sequence: TGTGCCAGCAGAACTACTAGCGGGAGAAACAATGAGCAGTTCTTC. It specifies CASRTTSGRNNEQFF.

Note on this clonotype: A read error may explain this, as a much larger clone is one base away. This chain uses TRBV3-1 with TRBJ1-1, with a possible D match to TRBD1 (6 bases). This CDR3 has 14 residues. V was pared by 10 bases and J by 7 bases, with 22 bases between. Per the germline V gene, CDR1 is LGHDT and CDR2 is YNNKEL (reference sequence). CDR3 nucleotide sequence: TGTGCCAACAGGCATTCTTTGGGGGCCAGTGAAGCTTTCTTT. Protein sequence: CANRHSLGASEAFF.

This clonotype was seen at least ten times. This sequence joins TRBV11-3 and TRBJ1-5, with unresolved D. CDR3 length: 12 residues. Germline CDR1 SGHNT, CDR2 YENEEA. V shed 5 bases and J shed 9 bases, with 11 bases lying between them. The CDR3 sequence: CASSKGSGPQHF. The CDR3 bases are TGTGCCAGCAGCAAAGGGAGCGGGCCCCAGCATTTT.

This clonotype was seen at least ten times. This chain connects TRBV3-1 to TRBJ1-2; TRBD1 agrees at 7 bases. CDR3 length: 16 amino acids. Germline V lookup: CDR1 LGHDT, CDR2 YNNKEL (reference sequence). V lost 2 bases and J lost 7; bases outside the gene matches: 13. The CDR3 bases are TGTGCCAGCAGCCAACTCCACAGGGGCCTCTCTCCTGGCTACACCTTC. Amino acids: CASSQLHRGLSPGYTF.

This clonotype was seen repeatedly, ten times or more. The rearrangement links TRBV11-2 to TRBJ2-7; perhaps TRBD2 as D (6 bases). The CDR3 is 15 amino acids. Trimming stripped 1 base from V and 1 base from J, with 11 bases between. Germline V gives CDR1 SGHAT, CDR2 FQNNGV. CDR3 amino acids: CASSLGMGGSYEQYF. CDR3 DNA sequence: TGTGCCAGCAGCTTAGGTATGGGGGGATCCTACGAGCAGTACTTC.

V and J are TRBV29-1 and TRBJ2-3; the match to TRBD2 covers 11 bases. Trimming removed 2 bases from V and 4 bases from J; junction bases left unmatched: 5. Germline CDR1 SQVTM, CDR2 ANQGSEA. The CDR3 is made up of 15 amino acids. The CDR3 is CSVESSGGYADTQYF. The CDR3 DNA sequence: TGCAGCGTTGAATCTAGCGGGGGGTACGCAGATACGCAGTATTTT.

This clonotype was detected many times. This chain connects TRBV12-3 or TRBV12-4 to TRBJ2-3; 15 nucleotides match TRBD2. The ends lost 3 bases at V and 5 bases at J; junction bases unmatched: 6. The CDR3 has 17 residues. The CDR3 nucleotides read TGTGCCAGCAGTTTTTTTCGGACTAGCGGGAGGGAAGATACGCAGTATTTT. This encodes CASSFFRTSGREDTQYF.

This clonotype occurred many times. V is TRBV7-2 and J is TRBJ2-3; 13 bases agree with TRBD2. CDR3 length: 16 amino acids. Per the germline V gene, CDR1 is SGHTA and CDR2 is FQGNSA. V lost 2 bases and J lost 10; bases outside the gene matches: 9. The CDR3 loop is CASSLSGTSGNYAQYF. DNA for the CDR3: TGTGCCAGCAGCTTATCCGGGACTAGCGGGAACTATGCGCAGTATTTT.